The 8 T cell receptor beta chains below come from one sample, sequenced in a study of prognosis after radiotherapy for stage I lung cancer. Multiplex PCR in two rounds served to amplify TCR beta CDR3 from genomic DNA. Initially, in first-round PCR, primers specific to each TRBV and TRBJ gene were used. MiXCR was run by TCRdb on the multiplex PCR reads, yielding one entry per CDR3 protein. The sample consists of fewer than 30,000 distinct CDR3 sequences, about 43% of them appearing once. The source was PBMCs, collected before or after stereotactic body radiation therapy (not recorded which). These receptors all stem from a donor over 45 with non-small cell lung cancer.

This sequence joins TRBV6-2 or TRBV6-3 and TRBJ2-7, with D uncertain. Germline V gives CDR1 MNHEY, CDR2 SVGEGT. This CDR3 spans 13 amino acids. V was shortened by 8 bases and J by 2 bases, with 13 bases between the two germline ends. The CDR3 sequence is CASRTTNPYEQYF. In DNA, the CDR3 is TGTGCCAGCCGAACGACAAATCCCTACGAGCAGTACTTC.

This clonotype was counted a few times. A far larger clone lies a single base away; this is likely a read error. The genes are TRBV6-4 and TRBJ1-6, with D perhaps TRBD1 (5 bases). Trimming shortened V by 6 bases and J by 7 bases, and 13 bases separated the two germline ends. Germline V gene data show CDR1 as MRHNA and CDR2 as SNTAGT. The CDR3 consists of 14 residues. CDR3 coding DNA: TGTGCCAGCAGCGCCCTGGGACGGAATTCACCCCTCCACTTT. Protein product: CASSALGRNSPLHF.

This clonotype has a count of ten or more. The V and J genes are TRBV7-8 and TRBJ1-1, with no clear D. CDR1 and CDR2 (germline): SGHVS, FQNEAQ. There are 13 residues in the CDR3. Trimming cost V 4 bases and J 3 bases, with 9 bases left between them. The CDR3 DNA is TGTGCCAGCAGCTCACTCAGCCACACTGAAGCTTTCTTT. It encodes CASSSLSHTEAFF. Full variable domain (rest looked up from reference TRBV7-8 and TRBJ1-1): GAGVSQSPRYKVAKRGQDVALRCDPISGHVSLFWYQQALGQGPEFLTYFQNEAQLDKSGLPSDRFFAERPEGSVSTLKIQRTQQEDSAVYLCASSSLSHTEAFFGQGTRLTVV.

This clonotype was seen repeatedly, ten times or more. The J gene is TRBJ1-4, the V gene TRBV6-5; unclear D gene. Trimming stripped 2 bases from V and 12 bases from J, with 4 bases between. This CDR3 region has 10 residues. Germline values: CDR1 MNHEY, CDR2 SVGAGI. The CDR3 protein is CASSYKELFF. The CDR3 DNA sequence: TGTGCCAGCAGTTACAAGGAACTGTTTTTT.

The CDR3 region has the DNA TGTGCCAGCAGTTTATGGGCTGCGACGGATAGCAATCAGCCCCAGCATTTT. It translates to CASSLWAATDSNQPQHF. The V and J genes are TRBV28 and TRBJ1-5, with unresolved D. Trimming shortened V by 0 bases and J by 0 bases, and 12 bases separated the two germline ends. The CDR3 extends over 17 amino acids. From germline, CDR1 is MDHEN and CDR2 SYDVKM. The full variable domain, rest sourced from reference TRBV28 and TRBJ1-5, is DVKVTQSSRYLVKRTGEKVFLECVQDMDHENMFWYRQDPGLGLRLIYFSYDVKMKEKGDIPEGYSVSREKKERFSLILESASTNQTSMYLCASSLWAATDSNQPQHFGDGTRLSIL.

This clonotype came up many times. The J gene is TRBJ2-7, the V gene TRBV3-1; TRBD2 aligns across 7 bases. From germline, CDR1 is LGHDT and CDR2 YNNKEL (reference sequence). The CDR3 contains 15 residues. The V gene end was trimmed by 0 bases and the J gene end by 4 bases; junction bases not matched to a gene: 6. The CDR3 loop is CASSQDIGEGYEQYF. The CDR3 bases are TGTGCCAGCAGCCAAGATATAGGGGAGGGATACGAGCAGTACTTC.

In this sample, this clonotype turned up once. The rearrangement links TRBV7-9 to TRBJ2-7; the D is unclear. Germline CDR1 is SEHNR and CDR2 is FQNEAQ (reference sequence). The CDR3 loop spans 12 amino acids. V was pared by 0 bases and J by 3 bases, with 3 bases between. The CDR3 sequence: CASSLAHYEQYF. CDR3 DNA: TGTGCCAGCAGCTTAGCCCACTACGAGCAGTACTTC.

This clonotype was observed many times. The DNA for the CDR3 is TGTGCCAGCAGCTTGAGACAGGGTAGTTTTGCAGATACGCAGTATTTT. Protein sequence: CASSLRQGSFADTQYF. The chain recombines TRBV5-6 with TRBJ2-3, with 7 nucleotides matching TRBD1. Germline lookup yields CDR1 SGHDT and CDR2 YYEEEE. Trimming at V came to 1 base and at J to 4 bases, leaving 9 bases not matched to a gene. The CDR3 runs 16 residues.